This T cell receptor beta chain comes out of a study of cytomegalovirus exposure and HLA in healthy donors. A multiplex PCR was run with 60 Vbeta primers and 13 Jbeta primers. This table comes from immunoSEQ multiplex PCR, and its TCRdb copy is limited to in-frame clones, with some not included. The sample has about 160,000 clones; roughly four fifths are singletons. Trimming shortened V by 6 bases and J by 6 bases, and 15 bases separated the two germline ends. Looked up from germline, CDR1 is SNHLY and CDR2 is FYNNEI. This CDR3 spans 14 amino acids. Input material: PBMCs. This rearrangement joins TRBV2 to TRBJ1-5; D may be TRBD1 (5 bases). The receptor's source is a woman aged 40 to 49 in good health and CMV-seronegative. In DNA form, the CDR3 reads TGTGCCAGCAGGCAGGGCCCCGAAGGTCAGCCCCAGCATTTT. Translating gives CASRQGPEGQPQHF.